One T cell receptor (beta chain) is described in this entry. Antigen unknown. Looked up from germline, CDR1 is MDHEN and CDR2 is SYDVKM. The length of the CDR3 is 14 residues. Trimming removed 8 bases from V and 2 bases from J; junction bases left unmatched: 9. The data are from a study of shared clonotypes between healthy human individuals. Across the whole study: The donor pool was made up of a couple of women and three men aged 18 to 49.

TCRdb's copy holds only in-frame clones and misses some; the assay was immunoSEQ multiplex PCR. The sample consists of about 2.1 million clones, around 95% of them appearing once. Only CD45RO-negative cells positively selected for CCR7 counted as naive CD8 cells, so terminally differentiated effector memory CD45RA+ cells were excluded. The study, taken as a whole, reports: Rarefaction demonstrated incomplete sorted-subset sequencing despite large depth. Generation of non-shared clonotypes was less probable than generation of clonotypes shared by all four donors.

The receptor was derived from a man aged 18 to 29 in good health. Some clones in this sample may be carry-over from other donors' samples. The rearrangement uses TRBV28 and TRBJ2-7; 7 bases fit TRBD1. The source material was naive CD8+ T cells from PBMCs. The CDR3 here is CASLRQGVTYEQYF. Here the CDR3 DNA reads TGTGCCAGCCTACGACAGGGTGTAACCTACGAGCAGTACTTC.